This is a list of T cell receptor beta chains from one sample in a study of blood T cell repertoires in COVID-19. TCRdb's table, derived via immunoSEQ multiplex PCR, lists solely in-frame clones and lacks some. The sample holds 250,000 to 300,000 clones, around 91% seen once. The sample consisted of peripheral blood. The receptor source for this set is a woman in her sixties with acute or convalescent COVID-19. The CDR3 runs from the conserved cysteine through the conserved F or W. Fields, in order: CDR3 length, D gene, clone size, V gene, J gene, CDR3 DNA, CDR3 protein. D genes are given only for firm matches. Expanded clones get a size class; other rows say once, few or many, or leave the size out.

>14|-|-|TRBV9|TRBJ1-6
TGTGCCAGCAGCCCTACGCGGGCTGATTCACCCCTCCACTTT
CASSPTRADSPLHF
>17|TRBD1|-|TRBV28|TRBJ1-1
TGTGCCAGCAGTTTTTTGTCAGGGGGCTATCGCATGGCTGAAGCTTTCTTT
CASSFLSGGYRMAEAFF
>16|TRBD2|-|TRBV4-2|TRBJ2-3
TGTGCCAGCAGCCAGGGACTAGCGGGGGGAGGTGATACGCAGTATTTT
CASSQGLAGGGDTQYF
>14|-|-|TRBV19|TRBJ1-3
TGTGCCAGTCAGACAGAAAACTCTGGAAACACCATATATTTT
CASQTENSGNTIYF
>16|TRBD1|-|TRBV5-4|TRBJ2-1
TGTGCCAGCAGCCAAAGGGACAGGGGAAGGTACAATGAGCAGTTCTTC
CASSQRDRGRYNEQFF
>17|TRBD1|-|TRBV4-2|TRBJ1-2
TGTGCCAGCAGCCTCGCACAGGGGTCCGGGGATAACTATGGCTACACCTTC
CASSLAQGSGDNYGYTF
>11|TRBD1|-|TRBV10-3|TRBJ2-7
TGTGCCATCAGTGGGACAGGGGAACAGTACTTC
CAISGTGEQYF
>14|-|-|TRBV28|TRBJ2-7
TGTGCCAGCAGTTCAGGTACGTTCTCCTACGAGCAGTACTTC
CASSSGTFSYEQYF
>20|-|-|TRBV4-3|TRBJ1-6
TGCGCCAGCAGCCAAGTAGGGGGGGCCACAGGGAGCTCCTATAATTCACCCCTCCACTTT
CASSQVGGATGSSYNSPLHF
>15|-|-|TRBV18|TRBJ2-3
TGTGCCAGCTCACCGCGACAGGCTAGCACAGATACGCAGTATTTT
CASSPRQASTDTQYF
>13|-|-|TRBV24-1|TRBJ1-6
TGTGCCACCAGTGACCGGGATGGGTCACCCCTCCACTTT
CATSDRDGSPLHF
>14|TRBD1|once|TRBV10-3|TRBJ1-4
TGTGCCATCAGTGCCAACAGGGGGAATGAAAAACTGTTTTTT
CAISANRGNEKLFF
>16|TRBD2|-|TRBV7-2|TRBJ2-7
TGTGCCAGCAGCTTAGTGGTTAGCGGGGGGGCCTACGAGCAGTACTTC
CASSLVVSGGAYEQYF
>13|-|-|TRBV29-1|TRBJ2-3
TGCAGCGTTGGGGCGGGGGCCACAGATACGCAGTATTTT
CSVGAGATDTQYF
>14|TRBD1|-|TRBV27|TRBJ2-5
TGTGCCAGCAGCCGGGACAGGGGGAGGGGGACCCAGTACTTC
CASSRDRGRGTQYF
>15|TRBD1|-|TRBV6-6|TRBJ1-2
TGTGCCAGCAGCACGGACAGGGCCTCTAACTATGGCTACACCTTC
CASSTDRASNYGYTF
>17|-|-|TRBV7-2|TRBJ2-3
TGTGCCAGCAGCTTATTCTTCCGGGGGGCGCACACAGATACGCAGTATTTT
CASSLFFRGAHTDTQYF
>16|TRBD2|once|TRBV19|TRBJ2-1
TGTGCCAGTAGTATCCACGGGACTAGCGGATACAATGAGCAGTTCTTC
CASSIHGTSGYNEQFF
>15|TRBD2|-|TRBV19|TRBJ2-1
TGTGCCAGTAGTAAAGTAGCGGGAGTAGCAAATGAGCAGTTCTTC
CASSKVAGVANEQFF
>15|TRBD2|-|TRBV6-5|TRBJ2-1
TGTGCCAGCAGGCGACTAGCGGGTTACTACAATGAGCAGTTCTTC
CASRRLAGYYNEQFF
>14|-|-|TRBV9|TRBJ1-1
TGTGCCAGCAGCGTAGCCGGGTCTGACACTGAAGCTTTCTTT
CASSVAGSDTEAFF
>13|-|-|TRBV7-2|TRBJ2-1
TGTGCCAGCAGCACTCGGACAAACAATGAGCAGTTCTTC
CASSTRTNNEQFF
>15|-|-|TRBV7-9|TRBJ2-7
TGTGCCAGCAGCACGATGGGGGCCGGGGCGTACGAGCAGTACTTC
CASSTMGAGAYEQYF
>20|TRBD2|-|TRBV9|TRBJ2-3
TGTGCCAGCAGCGTAGGAAATAGCGGGAGGAAGTTGGGGAACACAGATACGCAGTATTTT
CASSVGNSGRKLGNTDTQYF
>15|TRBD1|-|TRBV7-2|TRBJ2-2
TGTGCCAGCAGCCCAGACAGGGGGACGACCGGGGAGCTGTTTTTT
CASSPDRGTTGELFF
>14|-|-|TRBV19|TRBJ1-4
TGTGCCAGTAGTATAGATGTACAGAATGAAAAACTGTTTTTT
CASSIDVQNEKLFF
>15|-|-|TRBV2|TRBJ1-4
TGTGCCAGCAGCACTACAGGCGAGTCTAATGAAAAACTGTTTTTT
CASSTTGESNEKLFF
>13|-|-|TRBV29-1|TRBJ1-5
TGCAGCGTTGACTCAGGGGGCAATCAGCCCCAGCATTTT
CSVDSGGNQPQHF
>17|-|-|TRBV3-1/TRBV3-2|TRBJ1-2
TGTGCCAGCAGCCAAGGCCCGAGGGAGCGGTTCCGAGGTGGCTACACCTTC
CASSQGPRERFRGGYTF
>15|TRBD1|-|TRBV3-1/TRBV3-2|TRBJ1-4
TGTGCCAGCAGCCAAGATAGGGGGCTGTCTGAAAAACTGTTTTTT
CASSQDRGLSEKLFF
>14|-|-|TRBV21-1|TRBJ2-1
TGTGCCAGCAGCCCTAGCGGGGGTTACAATGAGCAGTTCTTC
CASSPSGGYNEQFF
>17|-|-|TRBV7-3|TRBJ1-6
TGTGCCAGCAGCCCTTGGGGCCTTACAGCCCCCAATTCACCCCTCCACTTT
CASSPWGLTAPNSPLHF
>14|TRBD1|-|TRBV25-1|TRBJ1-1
TGTGCCAGCAGTGAATGGGACAGCAACACTGAAGCTTTCTTT
CASSEWDSNTEAFF
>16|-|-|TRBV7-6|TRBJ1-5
TGTGCCAGCAGCCCACTACAGGGCGGGAGCAATCAGCCCCAGCATTTT
CASSPLQGGSNQPQHF
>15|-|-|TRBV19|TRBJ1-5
TGTGCCAGTAGTAAGTCGGGGTATAGCAATCAGCCCCAGCATTTT
CASSKSGYSNQPQHF
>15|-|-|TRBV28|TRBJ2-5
TGTGCCAGCAGTTTTTATCGGGGGATCCAAGAGACCCAGTACTTC
CASSFYRGIQETQYF
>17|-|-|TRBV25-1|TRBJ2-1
TGTGCCAGCCACCGAATCGAAAGTAGCGGAACCTACAATGAGCAGTTCTTC
CASHRIESSGTYNEQFF
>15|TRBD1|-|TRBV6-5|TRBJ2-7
TGTGCCAGCAGTCGACAGGGGAGGATGTCCTACGAGCAGTACTTC
CASSRQGRMSYEQYF
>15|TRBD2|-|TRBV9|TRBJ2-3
TGTGCCAGCAGCGAGACTAGCGGAAACACAGATACGCAGTATTTT
CASSETSGNTDTQYF
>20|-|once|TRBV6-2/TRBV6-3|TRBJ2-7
TGTGCCAGCAGTACGATAAGCGCGGGACAGAAGGGCAAATACTCCTACGAGCAGTACTTC
CASSTISAGQKGKYSYEQYF
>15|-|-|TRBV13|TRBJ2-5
TGTGCCAGCCCCCGCCCGGGCGAGGGGGGGGAGACCCAGTACTTC
CASPRPGEGGETQYF
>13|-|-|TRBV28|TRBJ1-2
TGTGCCAGCAGTTTACAGGTTAACTATGGCTACACCTTC
CASSLQVNYGYTF
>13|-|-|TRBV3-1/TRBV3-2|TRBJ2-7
TGTGCCAGCAGCGCCCGCTCCCCCGGGGAGCAGTACTTC
CASSARSPGEQYF